This TCR beta chain emerged from a study of T cells in Graves' hyperthyroidism and ophthalmopathy. Orbital computed tomography and thyroid ultrasound, together with serum TRAb and thyroxine and clinical symptoms, were used for diagnoses. Ten or more counts support this clonotype. What it binds is not known. The CDR3 runs 12 residues. From germline, CDR1 is SNHLY and CDR2 FYNNEI. The J segment lost 10 bases and the V segment lost 1 base, leaving 3 bases of the junction unmatched. Amplification of TCR beta CDR3 regions used RNA as the template. The study used the HTBI primer set for a first-round RT-PCR of the TCR CDR3. Each CDR3 protein is one row after TCRdb ran MiXCR on the multiplex PCR reads. The repertoire holds about 600,000 distinct CDR3 sequences, about 14% seen once, with roughly an eighth in the top ten. The study, taken as a whole, reports: Among thyroid clonotypes expanded above 0.001, most also appeared in blood.

The sequencing input was blood. The receptor's source is a woman in her forties or fifties with Graves' ophthalmopathy. The chain has TRBV2 and TRBJ2-5; 7 nucleotides agree with TRBD1. The CDR3 DNA is TGTGCCAGCAGTGAAGACCGGGACAGCCAGTACTTC. It is translated as CASSEDRDSQYF.